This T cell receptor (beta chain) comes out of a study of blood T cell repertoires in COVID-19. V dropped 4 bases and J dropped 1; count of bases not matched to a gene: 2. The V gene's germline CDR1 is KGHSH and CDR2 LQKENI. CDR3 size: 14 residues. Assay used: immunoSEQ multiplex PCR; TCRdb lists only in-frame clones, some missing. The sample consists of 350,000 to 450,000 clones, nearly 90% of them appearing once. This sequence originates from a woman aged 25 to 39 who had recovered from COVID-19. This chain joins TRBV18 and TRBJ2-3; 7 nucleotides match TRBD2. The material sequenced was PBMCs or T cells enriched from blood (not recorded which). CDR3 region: CASSQGRGTDTQYF. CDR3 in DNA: TGTGCCAGCTCACAGGGGAGGGGCACAGATACGCAGTATTTT.